The 7 T cell receptor beta chains listed next were all sequenced from one sample in a study of cytomegalovirus exposure and HLA in healthy donors. This PCR relied on a set of 60 Vbeta primers and 13 Jbeta primers. Clones were sequenced by immunoSEQ multiplex PCR, and TCRdb holds only the in-frame ones, with some missing. Among approximately 120,000 clones listed, around 75% were seen once. The specimen sequenced was PBMCs. All receptors derive from a man in his sixties in good health and CMV-seropositive.

The chain combines TRBV6-1 with TRBJ1-5; 11 nucleotides agree with TRBD1. V shed 6 bases, J shed 10 bases, and the junction held 8 bases outside the gene matches. The CDR3 contains 14 residues. Germline V gene sequence: CDR1 MNHNS, CDR2 SASEGT. The CDR3 protein is CASSLGTGGEPQHF. The CDR3 DNA reads as TGTGCCAGCAGCCTAGGGACAGGGGGGGAACCCCAGCATTTT.

The chain links TRBV19 to TRBJ1-1, with 7 bases identical to TRBD1. The CDR3 runs 14 residues. The germline V gene encodes CDR1 LNHDA and CDR2 SQIVND (reference sequence). Unmatched junction bases numbered 6, after V lost 7 bases and J lost 1 base. The CDR3 here is CASKRQGRNTEAFF. Written as DNA, the CDR3 is TGTGCCAGTAAGCGACAGGGAAGGAACACTGAAGCTTTCTTT.

CDR3 sequence: CASNDRSGQYF. The CDR3 DNA sequence: TGTGCCAGCAATGATAGGAGTGGCCAGTACTTC. The chain uses TRBV6-1 and TRBJ2-5; D is unclear. V gave up 7 bases and J gave up 10 bases, with 13 bases separating them. The CDR3 extends over 11 amino acids. Germline V gives CDR1 MNHNS, CDR2 SASEGT.

The gene calls are TRBV29-1 and TRBJ2-5; TRBD1 matches 7 bases. Germline V gene sequence: CDR1 SQVTM, CDR2 ANQGSEA. The V segment lost 7 bases and the J segment 5 bases; nucleotides outside the gene matches: 10. This CDR3 has 13 amino acids. The CDR3 bases are TGCAGCGGAACTCGAGGGGGCGGGGAGACCCAGTACTTC. Translation gives CSGTRGGGETQYF. Complete variable domain (other parts from reference TRBV29-1 and TRBJ2-5): SAVISQKPSRDICQRGTSLTIQCQVDSQVTMMFWYRQQPGQSLTLIATANQGSEATYESGFVIDKFPISRPNLTFSTLTVSNMSPEDSSIYLCSGTRGGGETQYFGPGTRLLVL.

The V gene is TRBV6-6, the J gene TRBJ2-7, with TRBD1 as a possible D gene (7 bases). This CDR3 contains 14 residues. V shed 2 bases and J shed 6 bases, with 14 bases lying between them. Per germline, CDR1 MNHNY and CDR2 SVGAGI (reference sequence). The CDR3 protein is CASSYAQGRSEQYF. The CDR3 DNA reads TGTGCCAGCAGTTACGCACAGGGGAGGTCCGAGCAGTACTTC.

The chain joins TRBV5-5 to TRBJ1-4; no clear D gene. The CDR3 covers 12 residues. Germline V CDR1 and CDR2: SGHKS, YYEKEE (reference sequence). Deletions cut 0 bases from V and 8 bases from J, with 5 bases between. The CDR3 DNA reads as TGTGCCAGCAGCTTGGCAGGCGAAAAACTGTTTTTT. Translation: CASSLAGEKLFF. The full variable domain, completed using reference TRBV5-5 and TRBJ1-4, is DAGVTQSPTHLIKTRGQQVTLRCSPISGHKSVSWYQQVLGQGPQFIFQYYEKEERGRGNFPDRFSARQFPNYSSELNVNALLLGDSALYLCASSLAGEKLFFGSGTQLSVL.

The CDR3 region has the DNA TGTGCCAGTAGTGGGTCAGGGGGAAATCAGCCCCAGCATTTT. This gives the protein CASSGSGGNQPQHF. The chain couples TRBV19 to TRBJ1-5, with TRBD1 matching 7 bases. The CDR3 runs 14 residues. In germline, CDR1 is LNHDA, CDR2 SQIVND (reference sequence). V lost 5 bases, J lost 4 bases, and 5 bases stayed unmatched.